This TCR beta chain was recorded in a study of cytomegalovirus exposure and HLA in healthy donors. Comments on this clone: Its target is unknown.

The protocol was immunoSEQ multiplex PCR, while the TCRdb copy is restricted to in-frame clones and leaves out a portion. In the table there are approximately 49,000 clones, around 94% of which are singletons. Germline V gene data show CDR1 as MDHEN and CDR2 as SYDVKM. This CDR3 is 20 amino acids long. V lost 5 bases to trimming and J lost 0 bases, with 25 bases between them. Broader study findings: The listing of roughly 160 TCR beta chains classed them as cytomegalovirus-associated. Within the approximately 120 validation repertoires, first-cohort TCR clusters tended to co-occur, according to a later analysis.

V and J are TRBV28 and TRBJ2-2; the D gene is possibly TRBD2 (6 bases). The clonotype originates from a man younger than 30 in good health and CMV-seronegative. The sample was PBMCs. The CDR3 nucleotides read TGTGCCAGCAGTCCCTTGGGACTTCCGGCCTACACTACGAACACCGGGGAGCTGTTTTTT. Encoded protein: CASSPLGLPAYTTNTGELFF. Together with reference TRBV28 and TRBJ2-2, the CDR3 gives the full variable domain: DVKVTQSSRYLVKRTGEKVFLECVQDMDHENMFWYRQDPGLGLRLIYFSYDVKMKEKGDIPEGYSVSREKKERFSLILESASTNQTSMYLCASSPLGLPAYTTNTGELFFGEGSRLTVL.